The rows below give T cell receptor beta chains drawn from one sample of a study of cytomegalovirus exposure and HLA in healthy donors. Here immunoSEQ multiplex PCR was the method, and the copy in TCRdb shows in-frame clones only, minus some. The table includes under 90,000 clones, about 70% detected once. Material: PBMCs. The receptors stem from a man in his forties or fifties in good health and CMV-seropositive. The CDR3 runs from the conserved cysteine through the conserved F or W.

v_call	j_call	cdr3_aa
TRBV14	TRBJ2-7	CASSAHRDRLYEQYF
TRBV5-6	TRBJ2-1	CASNPRGRRSYNEQFF
TRBV7-8	TRBJ2-3	CASSFGLAGGVNTQYF
TRBV4-1	TRBJ2-5	CASSQDRVETQYF
TRBV4-1	TRBJ1-5	CASSQRRGNQPQHF
TRBV6-6	TRBJ2-7	CASTGQGQSYEQYF
TRBV5-1	TRBJ1-2	CASSLSFGSNYGYTF
TRBV7-9	TRBJ1-2	CASSLADREHGYTF
TRBV7-9	TRBJ2-1	CASSPRDRVDEQFF
TRBV29-1	TRBJ1-2	CSVDGGAPDGYTF
TRBV4-3	TRBJ1-4	CASSQDGTGPEKLFF
TRBV4-2	TRBJ2-3	CASSQEPAGATDTQYF
TRBV7-9	TRBJ1-1	CASSLVQGGAEAFF
TRBV6-1	TRBJ2-1	CASSRLANEQFF
TRBV6-5	TRBJ1-2	CASSYRDTSNYGYTF
TRBV5-1	TRBJ1-1	CASSVGTGGSMRAEAFF
TRBV30	TRBJ1-4	CAWSAGRTGEKLFF
TRBV14	TRBJ2-3	CASSQDPLLADTQYF
TRBV2	TRBJ2-3	CASSVGGTSTDTQYF
TRBV14	TRBJ1-1	CASSQVVRTEAFF
TRBV6-5	TRBJ1-5	CASKTGIDQPQHF
TRBV5-1	TRBJ2-2	CASIETGGPGELFF
TRBV5-1	TRBJ1-5	CASSEAPSNQPQHF
TRBV27	TRBJ1-6	CASSLGGATHNSPLHF
TRBV29-1	TRBJ2-7	CSVIGLGSSYEQYF
TRBV9	TRBJ2-4	CASSVEPDGGRSIQYF
TRBV5-1	TRBJ2-7	CASSLTGYEQYF
TRBV14	TRBJ2-1	CASSHRQRGGPYNEQFF
TRBV15	TRBJ1-5	CATSREYGVTGVNQPQHF
TRBV4-3	TRBJ2-2	CASSSGQSTGELFF
TRBV7-2	TRBJ2-5	CASSLELLGQGQETQYF
TRBV5-6	TRBJ2-7	CASSLQGSGYEQYF
TRBV15	TRBJ2-5	CATSWDRAGETQYF
TRBV5-1	TRBJ2-3	CASSLVTATDTQYF
TRBV9	TRBJ2-2	CASRPDRLTTGELFF
TRBV29-1	TRBJ2-5	CSVEGLTGTGGGRETQYF
TRBV2	TRBJ1-1	CASRDGTAMNTEAFF
TRBV6-5	TRBJ1-1	CASHGGREAFF
TRBV30	TRBJ1-1	CAWSITTGYTEAFF
TRBV6-5	TRBJ1-2	CASSGQSYGYTF
TRBV10-2	TRBJ1-1	CASVRGNTEAFF
TRBV27	TRBJ1-4	CASSPRQGSTNEKLFF
TRBV2	TRBJ2-5	CASSEGGAAETQYF
TRBV11-2	TRBJ2-3	CASSLLALGFSTDTQYF
TRBV4-1	TRBJ2-7	CASSHLDRERYEQYF